The T cell receptor beta chain under discussion was sequenced for a study of cytomegalovirus exposure and HLA in healthy donors. The CDR3 sequence is 14 residues long. Trimming pared 1 base from V and 1 base from J, leaving 8 bases between. CDR1 SGHDT and CDR2 YYEEEE come from the germline V gene. Primers included in the PCR were 60 Vbeta and 13 Jbeta primers. The repertoire was sequenced with immunoSEQ multiplex PCR; TCRdb's copy has only in-frame clones and lacks some. Of about 140,000 clones in the sample, over 60% are singletons; the top ten hold nearly 7%. This sequence was found in a man in his forties or fifties in good health and CMV-seropositive. The sample taken for sequencing was PBMCs. The chain links TRBV5-6 to TRBJ2-5; possible D gene TRBD1, 6 bases. The CDR3 DNA reads TGTGCCAGCAGCTTGTTGGACAGCCAAGAGACCCAGTACTTC. As protein: CASSLLDSQETQYF.